These 24 T cell receptor beta chains were all obtained from the same sample, sequenced in a study of blood T cells in healthy people across ages. Primed by a sample-barcoded 5' primer and a J-beta primer mix, a second PCR proceeded for about 7 to 12 cycles. TCRdb reprocessed the 5' RACE reads via MiXCR and lists one record per CDR3 protein. The data hold approximately 780,000 distinct CDR3 sequences, with roughly 25% observed a single time. The sample was also reused in another study, on T cells of mothers and their children.

The sequencing sample was made of blood. These receptors were taken from a boy between 5 and 17 years old in good health.

The chain combines TRBV7-2 with TRBJ2-1; tentatively, D is TRBD1 or TRBD2 (6 bases each). Germline CDR1 reads SGHTA; CDR2 reads FQGNSA. Trimming left V 2 bases short and J 6 bases short, with 14 bases between. The CDR3 runs to 15 residues. CDR3 bases: TGTGCCAGCAGCTTATTGGGGGGCCCTAGCAATGAGCAGTTCTTC. This gives the protein CASSLLGGPSNEQFF.

This clonotype has a handful of counts. This chain uses TRBV5-1 with TRBJ1-4; 8 bases are shared with TRBD1. This CDR3 has 15 residues. Germline loops: CDR1 SGHRS, CDR2 YFSETQ. The V gene end was trimmed by 5 bases and the J gene end by 8 bases; junction bases not matched to a gene: 11. The CDR3 nucleotides are TGCGCCAGCAGAATGTCCAGGGGGCCGGAGGAAAAACTGTTTTTT. Its protein product is CASRMSRGPEEKLFF.

This clonotype was seen at least ten times. The chain joins TRBV4-1 to TRBJ2-5, with 8 bases aligning to TRBD2. Unmatched junction bases numbered 0, after V lost 4 bases and J lost 2 bases. Germline V gene sequence: CDR1 MGHRA, CDR2 YSYEKL. The CDR3 spans 13 residues. The CDR3 DNA reads TGCGCCAGCAGCCGACTAGCGCAAGAGACCCAGTACTTC. As protein: CASSRLAQETQYF.

This clonotype was observed many times. This chain links TRBV7-9 with TRBJ2-7, with TRBD1 identical over 7 bases. This CDR3 has 13 residues. Unmatched junction bases numbered 3, after V lost 5 bases and J lost 2 bases. CDR1 and CDR2 from the germline V gene are SEHNR and FQNEAQ (reference sequence). The DNA for the CDR3 is TGTGCCAGCAGCCGACAGGGAACCTACGAGCAGTACTTC. This translates into CASSRQGTYEQYF.

The chain uses TRBV6-5 and TRBJ1-4, with TRBD1 as a possible D gene (6 bases). This CDR3 is 13 amino acids long. V gave up 2 bases and J gave up 8 bases, with 9 bases separating them. CDR1 MNHEY and CDR2 SVGAGI come from the germline V gene. CDR3 DNA sequence: TGTGCCAGCAGTTACGGCAGGGGAGAAAAACTGTTTTTT. As protein: CASSYGRGEKLFF.

This clonotype showed up just a few times. This chain's CDR3 is CASSKDPGYGYTF. DNA of the CDR3: TGTGCCAGCAGCAAAGACCCGGGGTATGGCTACACCTTC. The genes are TRBV7-9 and TRBJ1-2; D unresolved. V was cut by 5 bases and J by 5 bases, with 12 bases left in between. This CDR3 is built from 13 residues. Germline V gives CDR1 SEHNR, CDR2 FQNEAQ (reference sequence).

This clonotype has just a few counts. The chain joins TRBV7-9 to TRBJ1-4; no firm D call. The V gene's germline CDR1 is SEHNR and CDR2 FQNEAQ (reference sequence). The CDR3 is 13 residues long. Trimming removed 5 bases from V and 8 bases from J, with 12 bases in between. CDR3 nucleotides: TGTGCCAGCAGCCCCCCCGGAGTCGAAAAACTGTTTTTT. Translated, it gives CASSPPGVEKLFF.

V usage is TRBV12-3 or TRBV12-4 and J usage is TRBJ2-3; 8 bases match TRBD1. V shed 5 bases and J 0 bases; nucleotides not matched to a gene: 10. This CDR3 region has 17 residues. CDR3 sequence reads: CASSPLTGDTSTDTQYF. The CDR3, as DNA: TGTGCCAGCAGTCCTCTGACAGGGGATACTAGCACAGATACGCAGTATTTT.

The V gene is TRBV5-1, the J gene TRBJ1-6; TRBD1 matches 8 bases. Per the germline V gene, CDR1 is SGHRS and CDR2 is YFSETQ. The V segment lost 4 bases and the J segment 11 bases; nucleotides outside the gene matches: 14. The CDR3 is 16 amino acids. CDR3 DNA sequence: TGCGCCAGCAGCGTCACCGGGACAGGCGTAAGGGCACCCCTCCACTTT. This gives the protein CASSVTGTGVRAPLHF.

The sample holds a few counts of this clonotype. The chain uses TRBV12-3 or TRBV12-4 and TRBJ1-5; no clear D. The CDR3 totals 13 residues. Trimming cost V 6 bases and J 2 bases, with 8 bases left between them. CDR3 sequence reads: CASRPGGNQPQHF. The CDR3 region has the DNA TGTGCCAGCAGGCCCGGGGGCAATCAGCCCCAGCATTTT.

V gene TRBV7-9 combines with J gene TRBJ1-1; possible D gene TRBD1, 6 bases. V was trimmed by 5 bases and J by 0 bases, leaving 19 bases between them. This CDR3 is 17 amino acids long. Germline CDR1 and CDR2: SEHNR and FQNEAQ (reference sequence). This chain's CDR3 is CASSLNRDWDMNTEAFF. The CDR3 DNA reads as TGTGCCAGCAGCCTGAACAGGGATTGGGACATGAACACTGAAGCTTTCTTT.

This clonotype was counted a few times. The rearrangement uses TRBV10-3 and TRBJ1-2; possible D gene TRBD1, 5 bases. The CDR3 length is 15 residues. The V gene lost 0 bases and the J gene lost 6 bases, with 14 bases spanning the gap. CDR1 ENHRY and CDR2 SYGVKD come from the germline V gene. The CDR3 region is CAISESGPGEDGYTF. The CDR3, as DNA: TGTGCCATCAGTGAGTCGGGGCCGGGAGAGGATGGCTACACCTTC.

V gene TRBV2 combines with J gene TRBJ2-5, with D possibly TRBD2 on 7 matching bases. This CDR3 comprises 16 residues. V dropped 6 bases and J dropped 1 base, with 18 bases sitting between them. CDR1 SNHLY and CDR2 FYNNEI come from the germline V gene. CDR3 loop: CASSPPGAGAQETQYF. For the CDR3, the DNA is TGTGCCAGCAGCCCTCCGGGGGCGGGGGCCCAAGAGACCCAGTACTTC.

This clonotype was picked up a small number of times. V usage is TRBV6-5 and J usage is TRBJ1-1; possibly TRBD1 for D (5 bases). V lost 5 bases and J 0 bases, leaving 13 bases between the germline ends. Germline CDR1 MNHEY, CDR2 SVGAGI. CDR3 length: 15 residues. CDR3 region: CASSQGNSMNTEAFF. In nucleotides, the CDR3 is TGTGCCAGCAGTCAGGGTAACAGTATGAACACTGAAGCTTTCTTT.

This clonotype has just a few counts. The rearrangement joins TRBV6-5 to TRBJ1-1, with D tentatively TRBD1 (5 bases). Germline CDR1 reads MNHEY; CDR2 reads SVGAGI. The ends were cut back, 6 bases at V and 7 bases at J, with 9 bases in the middle. This CDR3 has 11 amino acids. This chain's CDR3 is CASRRQFEAFF. The CDR3 DNA reads as TGTGCCAGCAGGCGACAGTTTGAAGCTTTCTTT.

This clonotype was seen only a few times. This chain connects TRBV5-1 to TRBJ2-5; TRBD2 matches at 7 bases. The closer fit of TRBJ2-1 to the DNA end suggests the J call may be wrong. CDR3 length equals 15 residues. Germline CDR1 reads SGHRS; CDR2 reads YFSETQ. This CDR3 is CASSLSSGDYNEQFF. The DNA for the CDR3 is TGCGCCAGCAGCTTGTCCAGCGGGGACTACAATGAGCAGTTCTTC.

The rearrangement links TRBV7-8 to TRBJ1-1; maybe TRBD1 (5 bases). Looked up from germline, CDR1 is SGHVS and CDR2 is FQNEAQ. The CDR3 covers 14 residues. The V and J ends lost 5 bases and 0 bases respectively, with 10 bases between them. The CDR3 bases are TGTGCCAGCAGCAAAACACAGGTGAACACTGAAGCTTTCTTT. It specifies CASSKTQVNTEAFF. The full variable domain, rest sourced from reference TRBV7-8 and TRBJ1-1, is GAGVSQSPRYKVAKRGQDVALRCDPISGHVSLFWYQQALGQGPEFLTYFQNEAQLDKSGLPSDRFFAERPEGSVSTLKIQRTQQEDSAVYLCASSKTQVNTEAFFGQGTRLTVV.

V gene TRBV2 combines with J gene TRBJ1-2, with 7 bases fitting TRBD1. The trim removed 3 bases at V and 6 bases at J, leaving 7 bases unmatched. This CDR3 spans 14 amino acids. Germline values: CDR1 SNHLY, CDR2 FYNNEI. The CDR3 reads CASSDGRGVDGYTF. The CDR3 nucleotides are TGTGCCAGCAGTGACGGCAGGGGGGTAGATGGCTACACCTTC.

V gene TRBV14 combines with J gene TRBJ2-1; D remains unclear. Trimming took off 0 bases at V and 6 bases at J, with 6 bases between the two ends. Germline CDR1 is SGHDN and CDR2 is FVKESK. CDR3 length equals 13 residues. The CDR3 sequence is CASSQDQANEQFF. In DNA, the CDR3 is TGTGCCAGCAGCCAAGATCAAGCCAATGAGCAGTTCTTC.

J is TRBJ2-3 and V is TRBV6-1; 8 bases fit TRBD1. There are 16 residues in the CDR3. CDR1 and CDR2 from the germline V gene are MNHNS and SASEGT. Trimming removed 6 bases from V and 0 bases from J; junction bases left unmatched: 8. In nucleotides, the CDR3 is TGTGCCAGCAGCGCCAGGGGGCTCCTTAGCACAGATACGCAGTATTTT. This codes for CASSARGLLSTDTQYF.

This chain links TRBV20-1 with TRBJ1-4; 11 nucleotides agree with TRBD1. V was pared by 5 bases and J by 7 bases, with 3 bases of the junction left unmatched. This CDR3 contains 13 residues. CDR1 and CDR2 (germline): DFQATT, SNEGSKA (reference sequence). This chain's CDR3 is CSAPDRGREKLFF. In DNA form, the CDR3 reads TGCAGTGCTCCGGACAGGGGGCGTGAAAAACTGTTTTTT.

This clonotype came up a few times. This chain connects TRBV12-3 or TRBV12-4 to TRBJ1-2, with D perhaps TRBD1 (5 bases). The CDR3 sequence is 12 residues long. V lost 3 bases and J 8 bases, leaving 10 bases between the germline ends. This chain's CDR3 is CASSLGRIGYTF. CDR3 in DNA: TGTGCCAGCAGTTTGGGACGCATCGGCTACACCTTC.

This clonotype has a handful of counts. The chain combines TRBV12-3 or TRBV12-4 with TRBJ1-2; D is uncertain. This CDR3 has 14 amino acids. V lost 1 base, J lost 5 bases, and 11 bases lay in between. The CDR3 loop is CASSLGENPYGYTF. The CDR3, as DNA: TGTGCCAGCAGTTTAGGAGAGAACCCTTATGGCTACACCTTC.

The V gene is TRBV9, the J gene TRBJ2-3, with 9 bases lining up with TRBD2. Germline V CDR1 and CDR2: SGDLS, YYNGEE. The CDR3 sequence is 15 residues long. V lost 3 bases and J lost 5; bases outside the gene matches: 7. The CDR3 DNA is TGTGCCAGCAGCGGCCGAGAAGCGGGAGGAGATACGCAGTATTTT. This translates into CASSGREAGGDTQYF.